Presented here are 7 T cell receptor beta chains from one specimen sequenced in a study of blood T cell repertoires in COVID-19. Sequenced by immunoSEQ multiplex PCR; TCRdb stores in-frame clones only, minus some. The table lists about 180,000 clones, around 83% of them singletons. The source material was peripheral blood. The receptor source for this set is a woman younger than 45 with active or convalescent COVID-19.

The genes are TRBV24-1 and TRBJ1-5; the D is unclear. The CDR3 is 12 amino acids. In germline, CDR1 is KGHDR, CDR2 SFDVKD. Trimming pared 4 bases from V and 4 bases from J, leaving 4 bases between. The CDR3 region is CATSEQNQPQHF. The DNA of the CDR3 is TGTGCCACCAGTGAACAGAATCAGCCCCAGCATTTT.

This chain uses TRBV7-2 with TRBJ1-4; D gene uncertain. Germline V gives CDR1 SGHTA, CDR2 FQGNSA. This CDR3 contains 13 residues. The germline V and J ends were trimmed by 5 bases and 3 bases, with 7 bases remaining between them. This CDR3 is CASSPGPNEKLFF. The CDR3 nucleotides read TGTGCCAGCAGCCCCGGTCCTAATGAAAAACTGTTTTTT.

This clone has just one count. The chain uses TRBV5-4 and TRBJ1-3; 7 bases fit TRBD1. This CDR3 has 15 residues. Trimming cost V 1 base and J 3 bases; bases outside gene matches: 4. Germline loops: CDR1 SGHNT, CDR2 YYREEE (reference sequence). The CDR3 here is CASSLRPGGGNTIYF. The CDR3 DNA is TGTGCCAGCAGCTTGAGGCCAGGGGGTGGAAACACCATATATTTT.

This clone was picked up one time. The genes are TRBV18 and TRBJ2-3; 12 bases agree with TRBD2. This CDR3 has 16 residues. Per germline, CDR1 KGHSH and CDR2 LQKENI. Trimming removed 5 bases from V and 0 bases from J; junction bases left unmatched: 3. The CDR3 DNA sequence: TGTGCCAGCTCAACAACTAGCGGGGGGAGCACAGATACGCAGTATTTT. Translated: CASSTTSGGSTDTQYF.

The J gene is TRBJ2-3, the V gene TRBV5-4; a weak D match, TRBD2 (6 bases). The V gene's germline CDR1 is SGHNT and CDR2 YYREEE (reference sequence). This CDR3 comprises 15 residues. Trimming removed 4 bases at V and 5 bases at J, with 17 bases between. CDR3 nucleotides: TGTGCCAGCAGCCGGGACTCCCAGAGGGGAGATACGCAGTATTTT. Protein sequence: CASSRDSQRGDTQYF.

The J gene is TRBJ1-1, the V gene TRBV4-1; TRBD1 aligns across 8 bases. After removal of 1 base from V and 1 base from J, the junction contained 2 bases not matched to a gene. Germline CDR1 reads MGHRA; CDR2 reads YSYEKL. CDR3 length: 15 amino acids. The CDR3 DNA sequence: TGCGCCAGCAGCCAAGGCAGGGGGCAGAACACTGAAGCTTTCTTT. Translation gives CASSQGRGQNTEAFF.

This clone was observed a few times. The rearrangement uses TRBV5-8 and TRBJ1-5; D uncertain. Per germline, CDR1 SGHTS and CDR2 YDEGEE. The V and J ends lost 1 base and 0 bases respectively, with 14 bases between them. The CDR3 extends over 17 amino acids. The CDR3 reads CASSLWVAGYSNQPQHF. The CDR3 DNA follows: TGTGCCAGCAGCTTGTGGGTTGCGGGGTATAGCAATCAGCCCCAGCATTTT.